The clone carrying this T cell receptor beta chain was counted between two and nine times. The assay was immunoSEQ multiplex PCR, and TCRdb's table has in-frame clones only and misses some. This sample has a few hundred thousand clones, with 70% found just once. The record originates from a study of cytotoxic CD8 clonotypes in ibrutinib-treated CLL. Overall study context: Once treatment had gone on for a median of around 13 months, range 6 to 36, response samples were drawn.

Germline lookup yields CDR1 SEHNR and CDR2 FQNEAQ (reference sequence). The V and J ends lost 5 bases and 4 bases respectively, with 7 bases between them. CDR3 length equals 12 residues. Investigators sourced approximately 2.1 micrograms of genomic DNA from cryopreserved PBMCs for TCR beta libraries. The source material was PBMCs, sampled after 24 months of ibrutinib treatment. This TCR was sampled from a human donor with chronic lymphocytic leukemia. The chain links TRBV7-9 to TRBJ2-3; D gene unclear. CDR3 nucleotide sequence: TGTGCCAGCAGCCCGACCCCAGATACGCAGTATTTT. Amino acid sequence: CASSPTPDTQYF.